The clone carrying this TCR beta chain was recorded at least ten times. Its matching antigen is unknown. The entry originates in a study of identical twins. General observations from the study: Part of the zero-insertion signal could reflect confounding by invariant MAIT and iNKT cells.

cDNA molecules carried unique molecular identifiers, and template switching added a universal primer site. One entry per CDR3 protein, called by TCRdb with MiXCR from the 5' RACE reads. Found here are a few hundred thousand distinct CDR3 sequences, around 9.7% of them singletons; the top ten hold roughly 6.8%. The CDR3 has 17 amino acids. Unmatched junction bases numbered 11, after V lost 4 bases and J lost 4 bases. Germline assignment: CDR1 SGHRS and CDR2 YFSETQ. The same data also went into a second study, on yellow fever vaccine responses in identical twins.

Sequenced: CD8+ T cells sorted from blood. The chain employs TRBV5-1 and TRBJ2-2; TRBD2 agrees at 9 bases. The sequence was collected from a woman younger than 30 in good health. The CDR3 region is CASSHSGRPTTTGELFF. The CDR3 nucleotides are TGCGCCAGCAGCCACAGCGGGAGGCCAACTACCACCGGGGAGCTGTTTTTT.